A single sample is the source of the 13 T cell receptor beta chains below, sequenced in a study of blood T cells in healthy people across ages. The use of a sample-barcoded 5' primer and a J-beta primer mix characterized a second PCR of about 7 to 12 cycles. MiXCR, run by TCRdb on the 5' RACE reads, gives a single entry per CDR3 protein. The sample lists hundreds of thousands of distinct CDR3 sequences; 45% to 50% were seen once. The sequencing input was blood. The origin of the receptors is a woman aged 55-69 years in good health.

This clonotype was counted ten times or more. The CDR3 DNA is TGTGCCAGCAGTTTGGCTAGCTATGAGCAGTTCTTC. Translating it yields CASSLASYEQFF. The chain links TRBV6-2 or TRBV6-3 to TRBJ2-1, with a tentative D call TRBD2 (5 bases). Germline CDR1 is MNHEY and CDR2 is SVGEGT. The V end lost 4 bases, the J end lost 8 bases, and 9 bases lay between the germline ends. This CDR3 has 12 amino acids.

This clonotype appeared a single time. The chain carries TRBV4-3 and TRBJ2-3, with a weak D call TRBD1 (5 bases). Trimming took 4 bases from V and 2 from J, leaving 19 bases between them. This CDR3 is built from 17 residues. Germline V gene lookup returns CDR1 LGHNA and CDR2 YSLEER. The chain's CDR3 is CASSRSWAAGITDTQYF. CDR3 DNA sequence: TGCGCCAGCAGCCGGAGCTGGGCGGCAGGGATCACAGATACGCAGTATTTT.

The gene calls are TRBV7-2 and TRBJ2-3; 7 bases agree with TRBD1. The CDR3 runs 16 residues. Losses at the gene ends were 5 bases for V and 1 base for J; bases not matched to a gene: 9. Germline values: CDR1 SGHTA, CDR2 FQGNSA. CDR3 amino acids: CASSKGRQGGTDTQYF. In nucleotides, the CDR3 is TGTGCCAGCAGCAAAGGAAGACAGGGCGGCACAGATACGCAGTATTTT.

The chain is built from TRBV11-2 and TRBJ1-4; D perhaps matches TRBD1 (5 bases). Per the germline V gene, CDR1 is SGHAT and CDR2 is FQNNGV. Trimming left V 4 bases short and J 8 bases short, with 17 bases between. CDR3 length equals 15 residues. The CDR3 DNA reads as TGTGCCAGCAGCTCCCCTTGGCAGGGAGGCGAAAAACTGTTTTTT. This sequence encodes CASSSPWQGGEKLFF.

The chain carries TRBV4-2 and TRBJ2-7; maybe TRBD1 (5 bases). Germline CDR1 LGHNA, CDR2 YNFKEQ. This CDR3 has 14 amino acids. The V gene lost 1 base and the J gene lost 5 bases, with 12 bases spanning the gap. The CDR3 spells CASSQAQGRDEQYF. Here the CDR3 DNA reads TGTGCCAGCAGCCAAGCGCAGGGCAGGGACGAGCAGTACTTC.

This clonotype has only a few counts. V is TRBV9 and J is TRBJ2-4; 11 bases match TRBD2. The J call may be incorrect, as the DNA end agrees better with TRBJ2-7. The CDR3 covers 15 residues. Looked up from germline, CDR1 is SGDLS and CDR2 is YYNGEE. The CDR3 is CASSVDASGRYEQYF. The CDR3 coding sequence is TGTGCCAGCAGCGTAGATGCTAGCGGGAGGTACGAGCAGTACTTC.

The sample holds a few counts of this clonotype. In DNA, the CDR3 is TGCGCCAGCAGCCAAATCGGGGAAGTCCGTCGGACCCAGTACTTC. Residues: CASSQIGEVRRTQYF. The chain is built from TRBV4-1 and TRBJ2-5; possible D gene TRBD2, 5 bases. The CDR3 is 15 amino acids. Looked up from germline, CDR1 is MGHRA and CDR2 is YSYEKL. V lost 2 bases to trimming and J lost 7 bases, with 17 bases between them.

Concerning this clonotype itself: Germline is not matched at one junction end, which may reflect a read error. V gene TRBV20-1 combines with J gene TRBJ2-7; 7 positions agree with TRBD1. There are 14 residues in the CDR3. CDR1 is DFQATT, CDR2 SNEGSKA, per germline (reference sequence). The CDR3 sequence: CSTRGRGQSYEQYF. Written as DNA, the CDR3 is TGCAGTACTAGAGGTCGGGGACAGTCCTACGAGCAGTACTTC.

The rearrangement joins TRBV24-1 to TRBJ2-3; 7 positions match TRBD2. The germline gives CDR1 KGHDR, CDR2 SFDVKD. V shed 6 bases and J 2 bases; nucleotides not matched to a gene: 16. This CDR3 contains 18 residues. CDR3 DNA sequence: TGTGCCACCAGTCAACCCACCGGTGCTAGCGGATTCACAGATACGCAGTATTTT. Translated: CATSQPTGASGFTDTQYF.

The chain recombines TRBV10-2 with TRBJ1-5, with TRBD1 as a possible D gene (5 bases). Trimming cost V 3 bases and J 4 bases, with 13 bases left between them. CDR1 is WSHSY and CDR2 is SAAADI in the germline V gene. This CDR3 spans 15 amino acids. The CDR3 nucleotides read TGCGCCAGCAGTGACTGGGCCCCAGGGAATCAGCCCCAGCATTTT. It codes for CASSDWAPGNQPQHF.

This clonotype was found a few times. The rearrangement links TRBV6-2 or TRBV6-3 to TRBJ2-7; TRBD1 agrees at 10 bases. CDR1 is MNHEY and CDR2 is SVGEGT in the germline V gene. V lost 2 bases and J lost 4; bases outside the gene matches: 11. The length of the CDR3 is 17 residues. The chain's CDR3 is CASSYAWTGTGAYEQYF. The CDR3 DNA is TGTGCCAGCAGTTACGCATGGACCGGGACAGGGGCATACGAGCAGTACTTC.

The chain is built from TRBV28 and TRBJ2-7; TRBD2 agrees at 8 bases. The assigned J gene may be wrong: the sequence end matches TRBJ2-1 better. Germline CDR1 and CDR2: MDHEN and SYDVKM. The CDR3 loop spans 15 amino acids. The DNA of the CDR3 is TGTGCCAGCAGCCAGAGCGGGAGAGGCGGCAATGAGCAGTTCTTC. This sequence encodes CASSQSGRGGNEQFF.

This chain links TRBV4-2 with TRBJ2-5; 8 positions agree with TRBD2. The CDR3 has 17 residues. Trimming removed 1 base from V and 3 bases from J; junction bases left unmatched: 10. CDR1 and CDR2 from the germline V gene are LGHNA and YNFKEQ. CDR3 nucleotide sequence: TGTGCCAGCAGCCAAGTCGCCGGGGGGGGCGGTAAAGAGACCCAGTACTTC. It translates to CASSQVAGGGGKETQYF.